This passage covers 32 T cell receptor beta chains from one sample sequenced in a study of blood T cell repertoires in COVID-19. Profiled with immunoSEQ multiplex PCR; TCRdb holds only in-frame clones, not every one. The sample carries over 200,000 clones, 85% to 90% recorded once. Sequenced input: PBMCs or T cells enriched from blood (not recorded which). These receptors all stem from a man younger than 40 who had been exposed to COVID-19.

The chain recombines TRBV6-6 with TRBJ1-4; D may be TRBD1 (6 bases). The CDR3 is 15 amino acids. V lost 4 bases to trimming and J lost 7 bases, with 16 bases between them. Germline CDR1 and CDR2: MNHNY and SVGAGI (reference sequence). CDR3 coding DNA: TGTGCCAGCAGTTCCCAACCCCGGACAGCTGAAAAACTGTTTTTT. It specifies CASSSQPRTAEKLFF.

This chain's CDR3 is CASSLNPDSATQHF. For the CDR3, the DNA is TGTGCCAGCAGCTTAAACCCAGACAGCGCGACCCAGCATTTT. This chain links TRBV7-6 with TRBJ1-5; D may be TRBD1 (5 bases). Germline loops: CDR1 SGHVS, CDR2 FNYEAQ. There are 14 residues in the CDR3. V gave up 2 bases and J gave up 11 bases, with 16 bases separating them.

The gene calls are TRBV7-6 and TRBJ2-7, with TRBD1 identical over 8 bases. Germline-derived CDR1 and CDR2 are SGHVS and FNYEAQ. After removal of 5 bases from V and 7 bases from J, the junction contained 16 bases not matched to a gene. The CDR3 has 16 residues. CDR3 sequence reads: CASSPRGRGPSKEQYF. The CDR3, as DNA: TGTGCCAGCAGCCCCCGGGGCAGGGGGCCGTCTAAGGAGCAGTACTTC.

V and J are TRBV29-1 and TRBJ1-2, with a possible D match to TRBD1 (5 bases). Trimming removed 4 bases from V and 1 base from J, with 16 bases in between. The germline V gene has CDR1 SQVTM and CDR2 ANQGSEA. This CDR3 has 15 amino acids. CDR3 nucleotides: TGCAGCGTTGTAGGGGATACAAGACTTAACTATGGCTACACCTTC. It specifies CSVVGDTRLNYGYTF.

The chain uses TRBV27 and TRBJ2-4, with D possibly matching TRBD1 (6 bases). The CDR3 runs to 13 residues. Looked up from germline, CDR1 is MNHEY and CDR2 is SMNVEV (reference sequence). V lost 5 bases and J 5 bases, leaving 10 bases between the germline ends. CDR3 DNA: TGTGCCAGCAGTGCCACAGGGCAAAACATTCAGTACTTC. Translation gives CASSATGQNIQYF.

This chain connects TRBV6-5 to TRBJ2-1; 8 positions agree with TRBD2. The CDR3 length is 15 residues. Looked up from germline, CDR1 is MNHEY and CDR2 is SVGAGI. V shed 5 bases, J shed 0 bases, and the junction held 3 bases outside the gene matches. In nucleotides, the CDR3 is TGTGCCAGCAGTCAGCGGGGGAGCTCCTACAATGAGCAGTTCTTC. Amino acids: CASSQRGSSYNEQFF.

This chain's CDR3 is CASSPNGGYGYTF. In DNA form, the CDR3 reads TGTGCCAGCTCACCCAACGGGGGGTATGGCTACACCTTC. The chain is built from TRBV18 and TRBJ1-2, with D maybe TRBD1 (5 bases). The germline V gene encodes CDR1 KGHSH and CDR2 LQKENI. This CDR3 spans 13 amino acids. V was pared by 3 bases and J by 5 bases, with 10 bases between. Complete variable domain (other parts from reference TRBV18 and TRBJ1-2): NAGVMQNPRHLVRRRGQEARLRCSPMKGHSHVYWYRQLPEEGLKFMVYLQKENIIDESGMPKERFSAEFPKEGPSILRIQQVVRGDSAAYFCASSPNGGYGYTFGSGTRLTVV.

The chain has TRBV20-1 and TRBJ2-3; 7 bases align to TRBD1. The CDR3 consists of 16 residues. The germline V gene has CDR1 DFQATT and CDR2 SNEGSKA (reference sequence). The junction had 14 bases not matched to a gene; V was cut back by 3 bases and J by 5 bases. The CDR3 DNA follows: TGCAGTGCTAGTTACGGGACAGTCCTAAGGGGAGATACGCAGTATTTT. Translation: CSASYGTVLRGDTQYF.

J is TRBJ2-7 and V is TRBV11-1; TRBD1 agrees at 9 bases. The CDR3 length is 15 residues. With 5 bases clipped from V and 3 bases from J, the junction kept 8 bases outside the gene matches. Germline lookup yields CDR1 SGHAT and CDR2 FQDESV (reference sequence). CDR3 DNA sequence: TGTGCCAGCAGCCCCACAGGGGGCGGGCTCTACGAGCAGTACTTC. Translated, it gives CASSPTGGGLYEQYF. Complete variable domain (other parts from reference TRBV11-1 and TRBJ2-7): EAEVAQSPRYKITEKSQAVAFWCDPISGHATLYWYRQILGQGPELLVQFQDESVVDDSQLPKDRFSAERLKGVDSTLKIQPAELGDSAMYLCASSPTGGGLYEQYFGPGTRLTVT.

The chain uses TRBV4-3 and TRBJ1-6, with unresolved D. The V gene's germline CDR1 is LGHNA and CDR2 YSLEER. Trimming removed 4 bases from V and 5 bases from J, with 15 bases in between. The CDR3 length is 16 residues. The CDR3 nucleotides read TGCGCCAGCAGCCGCATTTGGGCAGGTGATAATTCACCCCTCCACTTT. Amino acids: CASSRIWAGDNSPLHF.

The chain uses TRBV10-3 and TRBJ1-5; 7 nucleotides match TRBD1. Losses at the gene ends were 4 bases for V and 1 base for J; bases not matched to a gene: 10. Germline lookup yields CDR1 ENHRY and CDR2 SYGVKD. The CDR3 has 17 amino acids. The CDR3 is CAISAGTEGSSNQPQHF. The CDR3 region has the DNA TGTGCCATCAGTGCCGGGACAGAGGGGTCGAGCAATCAGCCCCAGCATTTT.

This chain joins TRBV11-2 and TRBJ1-3; unclear D gene. The CDR3 covers 14 residues. Germline loops: CDR1 SGHAT, CDR2 FQNNGV. Deletions cut 0 bases from V and 3 bases from J, with 6 bases between. The CDR3 nucleotides read TGTGCCAGCAGCTTAGAGCGGGTTGGAAACACCATATATTTT. Translation gives CASSLERVGNTIYF.

The chain has TRBV5-6 and TRBJ1-1, with D perhaps TRBD1 (6 bases). Germline CDR1 reads SGHDT; CDR2 reads YYEEEE. V lost 5 bases and J 8 bases, leaving 22 bases between the germline ends. The CDR3 is 15 residues long. In nucleotides, the CDR3 is TGTGCCAGCAGTCTTGGGGGCACCAGGGCCATAGAAGCTTTCTTT. It specifies CASSLGGTRAIEAFF.

The rearrangement joins TRBV20-1 to TRBJ1-4; 7 nucleotides align to TRBD1. V was pared by 3 bases and J by 4 bases, with 8 bases of the junction left unmatched. The CDR3 runs to 15 residues. Germline V gene sequence: CDR1 DFQATT, CDR2 SNEGSKA (reference sequence). This chain's CDR3 is CSASEGGADNEKLFF. CDR3 sequence (DNA): TGCAGTGCTAGTGAAGGGGGCGCTGATAATGAAAAACTGTTTTTT.

Of note for this clone: The junction departs from the called germline gene at one end, perhaps through a read error. The chain links TRBV19 to TRBJ1-3; the match to TRBD1 covers 7 bases. From germline, CDR1 is LNHDA and CDR2 SQIVND (reference sequence). The CDR3 spans 16 residues. CDR3: CASSQMGQISGHTIYF. The CDR3 nucleotides read TGTGCCAGTAGTCAAATGGGACAGATCTCTGGACACACCATATATTTT.

V usage is TRBV14 and J usage is TRBJ2-7; 7 nucleotides agree with TRBD1. CDR3 length equals 15 residues. J lost 4 bases, V lost 3 bases, and 9 bases had no gene match. Germline V CDR1 and CDR2: SGHDN, FVKESK. The CDR3 loop reads CASSHVAGGRYEQYF. The CDR3 DNA reads as TGTGCCAGCAGCCATGTCGCAGGGGGTAGGTACGAGCAGTACTTC.

The chain carries TRBV5-6 and TRBJ2-1, with D tentatively TRBD2 (5 bases). Trimming shortened V by 0 bases and J by 15 bases, and 13 bases separated the two germline ends. Germline V gives CDR1 SGHDT, CDR2 YYEEEE. This CDR3 contains 12 residues. CDR3 sequence (DNA): TGTGCCAGCAGCTTGGCCGGGGTGGCGGGGTTCTTC. This translates into CASSLAGVAGFF.

The chain uses TRBV21-1 and TRBJ1-4. TRBV21-1 counts as a pseudogene. CDR3 size: 13 residues. In DNA, the CDR3 is TGTGCCAGCAACGCGGTCCGCACCAAACTGTGTTTTTTT. Residues: CASNAVRTKLCFF.

V gene TRBV5-1 combines with J gene TRBJ1-4; maybe TRBD1 (6 bases). CDR3 length: 15 amino acids. V shed 1 base and J shed 7 bases, with 14 bases lying between them. In germline, CDR1 is SGHRS, CDR2 YFSETQ. The CDR3 region is CASSLNTGWTEKLFF. The CDR3 DNA sequence: TGCGCCAGCAGCTTGAATACAGGGTGGACTGAAAAACTGTTTTTT.

The chain recombines TRBV18 with TRBJ1-2; perhaps TRBD1 as D (6 bases). CDR1 is KGHSH and CDR2 is LQKENI in the germline V gene. The CDR3 consists of 14 residues. V dropped 3 bases and J dropped 8 bases, with 16 bases sitting between them. CDR3 sequence: CASSPLDRIEGYTF. CDR3 nucleotide sequence: TGTGCCAGCTCACCGCTCGACAGGATCGAGGGCTACACCTTC. Variable domain in full (rest from reference TRBV18 and TRBJ1-2): NAGVMQNPRHLVRRRGQEARLRCSPMKGHSHVYWYRQLPEEGLKFMVYLQKENIIDESGMPKERFSAEFPKEGPSILRIQQVVRGDSAAYFCASSPLDRIEGYTFGSGTRLTVV.

This clone has more than one count but fewer than ten. The chain is built from TRBV7-3 and TRBJ1-5; D is uncertain. Trimming pared 3 bases from V and 7 bases from J, leaving 10 bases between. The CDR3 has 13 amino acids. CDR1 is SGHTA, CDR2 FQGTGA, per germline. The CDR3 region has the DNA TGTGCCAGCAGCTTGGTTCCCGGGCAGCCCCAGCATTTT. Its protein product is CASSLVPGQPQHF.

The V call is TRBV7-9, the J call TRBJ2-5, with a possible D match to TRBD2 (6 bases). In germline, CDR1 is SEHNR, CDR2 FQNEAQ (reference sequence). This CDR3 is built from 16 residues. The V end was cut by 1 base, the J end by 0 bases, with 12 bases between. Here the CDR3 DNA reads TGTGCCAGCAGCTTAGTTAGCGGAACGAACCAAGAGACCCAGTACTTC. Translating it yields CASSLVSGTNQETQYF.

J is TRBJ1-5 and V is TRBV28, with D possibly TRBD1 on 5 matching bases. V was trimmed by 6 bases and J by 1 base, leaving 16 bases between them. The CDR3 extends over 16 amino acids. Germline V gene sequence: CDR1 MDHEN, CDR2 SYDVKM. CDR3 bases: TGTGCCAGCAGCAAAGCGACAGTTGGCAGCAATCAGCCCCAGCATTTT. Protein sequence: CASSKATVGSNQPQHF.

The chain combines TRBV25-1 with TRBJ2-7, with 8 positions matching TRBD1. V lost 3 bases and J lost 3; bases outside the gene matches: 1. CDR3 length: 13 amino acids. Looked up from germline, CDR1 is MGHDK and CDR2 is SYGVNS. The CDR3 region has the DNA TGTGCCAGCAGTGAGACAGGGGACTACGAGCAGTACTTC. Translation: CASSETGDYEQYF.

The chain uses TRBV18 and TRBJ2-7, with D maybe TRBD1 (5 bases). This CDR3 is built from 13 residues. Trimming cost V 5 bases and J 7 bases, with 15 bases left between them. Germline CDR1 KGHSH, CDR2 LQKENI. CDR3 bases: TGTGCCAGCTCATCGCTCCATGGACATGAGCAGTACTTC. This gives the protein CASSSLHGHEQYF.

The chain combines TRBV27 with TRBJ1-5; weak D call: TRBD1 (5 bases). The V gene's germline CDR1 is MNHEY and CDR2 SMNVEV (reference sequence). Trimming removed 3 bases at V and 1 base at J, with 10 bases between. This CDR3 spans 15 amino acids. The CDR3 sequence is CASSLGPESNQPQHF. CDR3 nucleotide sequence: TGTGCCAGCAGTTTGGGGCCCGAGAGCAATCAGCCCCAGCATTTT.

The V call is TRBV3-1 (or the pseudogene TRBV3-2), the J call TRBJ2-2; D is undetermined. Germline CDR1 is LGHDT and CDR2 is YNNKEL (reference sequence). This CDR3 is 14 amino acids long. The V end was cut by 3 bases, the J end by 1 base, with 6 bases between. CDR3: CASSQAMNTGELFF. Here the CDR3 DNA reads TGTGCCAGCAGCCAGGCAATGAACACCGGGGAGCTGTTTTTT.

The V call is TRBV10-3, the J call TRBJ1-2, with TRBD1 matching over 8 bases. The CDR3 loop spans 13 amino acids. Germline V lookup: CDR1 ENHRY, CDR2 SYGVKD. With V trimmed by 6 bases and J by 7 bases, 7 bases remained unmatched. The CDR3 protein is CAISQLTGAGYTF. The CDR3 DNA is TGTGCCATCAGCCAACTGACAGGGGCTGGCTACACCTTC.

This chain links TRBV11-2 with TRBJ2-5, with a possible D match to TRBD1 (6 bases). The CDR3 runs 16 residues. V was pared by 1 base and J by 1 base, with 13 bases between. In germline, CDR1 is SGHAT, CDR2 FQNNGV. CDR3 bases: TGTGCCAGCAGCTTAGGAGTTCGAGGGGGCCAAGAGACCCAGTACTTC. Encoded protein: CASSLGVRGGQETQYF.

The CDR3 DNA sequence: TGCGCCAGCAGGGCGACAGGGGGAAACACTGAAGCTTTCTTT. Its protein product is CASRATGGNTEAFF. The chain uses TRBV5-1 and TRBJ1-1, with TRBD1 identical over 9 bases. Germline CDR1 and CDR2: SGHRS and YFSETQ. The V gene end was trimmed by 5 bases and the J gene end by 2 bases; junction bases not matched to a gene: 4. The length of the CDR3 is 14 residues. Filled out from reference TRBV5-1 and TRBJ1-1, the complete variable domain reads KAGVTQTPRYLIKTRGQQVTLSCSPISGHRSVSWYQQTPGQGLQFLFEYFSETQRNKGNFPGRFSGRQFSNSRSEMNVSTLELGDSALYLCASRATGGNTEAFFGQGTRLTVV.

The chain combines TRBV10-3 with TRBJ2-3, with D possibly TRBD2 on 6 matching bases. The CDR3 covers 15 residues. Trimming cost V 10 bases and J 2 bases, with 19 bases left between them. In germline, CDR1 is ENHRY, CDR2 SYGVKD. CDR3 nucleotide sequence: TGTGCCACCCGAGCCGGGACTCCTTTCACAGATACGCAGTATTTT. It codes for CATRAGTPFTDTQYF.

V usage is TRBV5-1 and J usage is TRBJ1-4, with a weak D call TRBD1 (5 bases). V was trimmed by 4 bases and J by 5 bases, leaving 18 bases between them. Per the germline V gene, CDR1 is SGHRS and CDR2 is YFSETQ. CDR3 length equals 16 residues. CDR3: CASSTGTSKGNEKLFF. DNA of the CDR3: TGCGCCAGCAGCACCGGGACTTCCAAAGGCAATGAAAAACTGTTTTTT. Using reference TRBV5-1 and TRBJ1-4 for the parts outside the CDR3, the full variable domain is KAGVTQTPRYLIKTRGQQVTLSCSPISGHRSVSWYQQTPGQGLQFLFEYFSETQRNKGNFPGRFSGRQFSNSRSEMNVSTLELGDSALYLCASSTGTSKGNEKLFFGSGTQLSVL.